A single sample is the source of the 15 T cell receptor beta chains below, sequenced in a study of metastatic and nonmetastatic thyroid tumors. Treatment of any kind had been given to no patient before thyroid surgery. TCRdb re-called the PCR reads via MiXCR. The sample yields approximately 3,600 clones, less than 40% seen once. The sample consisted of adjacent normal tissue. All receptors derive from a male donor with papillary thyroid cancer or a benign thyroid nodule (not recorded which). Some clones in this sample may be carry-over from other donors' samples.

The rearrangement joins TRBV18 to TRBJ2-5; D is undetermined. Germline CDR1 reads KGHSH; CDR2 reads LQKENI. CDR3 size: 11 residues. V lost 0 bases, J lost 5 bases, and 1 base lay in between. In DNA form, the CDR3 reads TGTGCCAGCTCACCACCTGAGACCCAGTACTTC. Translating gives CASSPPETQYF.

CDR3 DNA: TGTGCCAGCCGACAGGGGAGCAATCAGCCCCAGCATTTT. This sequence encodes CASRQGSNQPQHF. The chain joins TRBV19 to TRBJ1-5; TRBD1 aligns across 8 bases. The CDR3 spans 13 residues. J was trimmed by 1 base and V by 9 bases; bases with no gene match: 2. The germline gives CDR1 LNHDA, CDR2 SQIVND (reference sequence).

The chain combines TRBV30 with TRBJ2-5; TRBD2 agrees at 9 bases. The junction had 4 bases not matched to a gene; V was cut back by 3 bases and J by 2 bases. There are 14 residues in the CDR3. Per the germline V gene, CDR1 is GTSNPN and CDR2 is SVGIG (reference sequence). The CDR3 loop reads CAWRASGIQETQYF. CDR3 sequence (DNA): TGTGCCTGGAGGGCTAGCGGGATACAAGAGACCCAGTACTTC. The full variable domain, completed using reference TRBV30 and TRBJ2-5, is SQTIHQWPATLVQPVGSPLSLECTVEGTSNPNLYWYRQAAGRGLQLLFYSVGIGQISSEVPQNLSASRPQDRQFILSSKKLLLSDSGFYLCAWRASGIQETQYFGPGTRLLVL.

A note on this clone: The conserved phenylalanine or tryptophan is not found at the CDR3 terminus, so this likely reflects a read error. V and J are TRBV12-3 or TRBV12-4 and TRBJ1-2; 8 nucleotides agree with TRBD1. The CDR3 length is 13 residues. CDR3 sequence: CASCLDRDYGYTV. CDR3 nucleotides: TGTGCAAGCTGCCTGGACAGGGACTATGGCTACACCGTC.

Judged by abundance, this clone is large (0.1 to 1%). V and J are TRBV19 and TRBJ2-3; 10 bases align to TRBD1. This CDR3 comprises 18 residues. J gave up 5 bases and V 3 bases, and 14 bases lay outside the gene matches. The V gene's germline CDR1 is LNHDA and CDR2 SQIVND (reference sequence). CDR3 nucleotides: TGTGCCAGTAGTATGACAAACCCGGGACAGGGGAATAAAGATACGCAGTATTTT. Amino acids: CASSMTNPGQGNKDTQYF.

This clone is medium-sized. The V gene is TRBV20-1, the J gene TRBJ1-1, with TRBD1 matching over 7 bases. Germline-derived CDR1 and CDR2 are DFQATT and SNEGSKA (reference sequence). The CDR3 sequence is 13 residues long. Trimming took 5 bases from V and 5 from J; bases not matched to a gene: 8. The CDR3 loop is CSAYRGPGTEAFF. CDR3 sequence (DNA): TGCAGTGCTTACAGGGGCCCGGGGACTGAAGCTTTCTTT.

This clone came up a few times. V and J are TRBV2 and TRBJ1-1, with D unclear. Germline CDR1 is SNHLY and CDR2 is FYNNEI. The CDR3 loop spans 11 amino acids. V gave up 6 bases and J gave up 8 bases, with 10 bases separating them. CDR3 protein: CASSLDFEAFF. CDR3 bases: TGTGCCAGCAGCCTCGACTTCGAAGCTTTCTTT.

This clone was observed a handful of times. This sequence joins TRBV6-2 or TRBV6-3 and TRBJ1-5; TRBD1 matches 8 bases. Germline CDR1 and CDR2: MNHEY and SVGEGT. This CDR3 is built from 12 residues. Losses at the gene ends were 6 bases for V and 6 bases for J; bases not matched to a gene: 1. The CDR3 protein is CASSDRGQPQHF. CDR3 in DNA: TGTGCCAGCAGCGACAGGGGTCAGCCCCAGCATTTT.

A note on this clone: Other DNA variants within this sample encode the same CDR3. V is TRBV28 and J is TRBJ2-7; D ambiguous. The CDR3 is 13 amino acids. V lost 6 bases and J 5 bases, leaving 14 bases between the germline ends. The V gene's germline CDR1 is MDHEN and CDR2 SYDVKM. This chain's CDR3 is CASSQTGQNEQYF. The CDR3 DNA sequence: TGTGCCAGCAGCCAAACCGGGCAAAACGAGCAGTACTTC.

This CDR3 is CSAQAGGTYEQYF. The CDR3 DNA is TGCAGTGCTCAAGCAGGTGGTACCTACGAGCAGTACTTC. The V call is TRBV20-1, the J call TRBJ2-7; D uncertain. CDR1 DFQATT and CDR2 SNEGSKA come from the germline V gene (reference sequence). Trimming pared 5 bases from V and 2 bases from J, leaving 13 bases between. The CDR3 is 13 amino acids.

The gene calls are TRBV3-1 and TRBJ1-5, with a tentative D call TRBD1 (5 bases). Per the germline V gene, CDR1 is LGHDT and CDR2 is YNNKEL (reference sequence). V gave up 4 bases and J gave up 5 bases, with 15 bases separating them. This CDR3 is built from 15 residues. DNA for the CDR3: TGTGCCAGCAGCCCCGGAAGGGGCCCTCATCAGCCCCAGCATTTT. Translating gives CASSPGRGPHQPQHF.

This clone was found a few times. J is TRBJ2-2 and V is TRBV6-1; D unresolved. The CDR3 has 10 amino acids. Germline assignment: CDR1 MNHNS and CDR2 SASEGT. V lost 10 bases and J 6 bases, leaving 6 bases between the germline ends. This CDR3 reads CATGAGELFF. The DNA of the CDR3 is TGTGCCACCGGCGCCGGGGAGCTGTTTTTT.

This clone was detected a few times. J is TRBJ2-1 and V is TRBV6-2 or TRBV6-3, with TRBD2 matching over 9 bases. Losses at the gene ends were 0 bases for V and 8 bases for J; bases not matched to a gene: 14. CDR3 length: 18 amino acids. The germline V gene encodes CDR1 MNHEY and CDR2 SVGEGT. The DNA of the CDR3 is TGTGCCAGCAGTTACTCCCTCAAGCGTGCGGGAGGGTGGGATGAGCAGTTCTTC. Its translation is CASSYSLKRAGGWDEQFF.

The V call is TRBV6-1, the J call TRBJ2-1, with a weak D call TRBD2 (6 bases). Between the trimmed V and J ends, which lost 9 bases and 2 bases, there was a span of 11 bases. From germline, CDR1 is MNHNS and CDR2 SASEGT. CDR3 size: 13 residues. The CDR3 region is CASNLAPYNEQFF. Here the CDR3 DNA reads TGTGCCAGTAACCTAGCGCCCTACAATGAGCAGTTCTTC.

J is TRBJ2-7 and V is TRBV7-8; D assignment may be TRBD1 or TRBD2 (5 bases each). Trimming shortened V by 8 bases and J by 2 bases, and 13 bases separated the two germline ends. The CDR3 consists of 13 residues. Germline CDR1 and CDR2: SGHVS and FQNEAQ. DNA for the CDR3: TGTGCCAGCGCCTGGGGGACCCCCTACGAGCAGTACTTC. This codes for CASAWGTPYEQYF.